This TCR beta chain was identified in a study of blood T cell repertoires in COVID-19. On the study more broadly: The United States, Italy and Spain were the sources of the acute and convalescent COVID-19 samples. PBMCs, B-cell-depleted T cells, or T cells provided the cDNA or gDNA that made up the material.

This clone appeared a few times. Original processing notes: How many nucleated cells were present was estimated from reference gene primer amplification. Using immunoSEQ multiplex PCR, the repertoire was profiled, and TCRdb retains in-frame clones only, with some absent. That table is the source of V, J and clone size, and D and trimming were worked out from the DNA. The sample consists of fewer than 85,000 clones, 70% to 85% of them appearing once. The germline V gene encodes CDR1 KGHDR and CDR2 SFDVKD. The CDR3 has 15 amino acids. V lost 5 bases, J lost 4 bases, and 4 bases stayed unmatched. The sample taken for sequencing was peripheral blood. This receptor was obtained from a woman aged 60-75 years with acute or convalescent COVID-19. This sequence joins TRBV24-1 and TRBJ2-1, with 10 bases fitting TRBD2. The CDR3 DNA is TGTGCCACCAGTGTCGGGACTAGCGAGTACAATGAGCAGTTCTTC. Translating gives CATSVGTSEYNEQFF.